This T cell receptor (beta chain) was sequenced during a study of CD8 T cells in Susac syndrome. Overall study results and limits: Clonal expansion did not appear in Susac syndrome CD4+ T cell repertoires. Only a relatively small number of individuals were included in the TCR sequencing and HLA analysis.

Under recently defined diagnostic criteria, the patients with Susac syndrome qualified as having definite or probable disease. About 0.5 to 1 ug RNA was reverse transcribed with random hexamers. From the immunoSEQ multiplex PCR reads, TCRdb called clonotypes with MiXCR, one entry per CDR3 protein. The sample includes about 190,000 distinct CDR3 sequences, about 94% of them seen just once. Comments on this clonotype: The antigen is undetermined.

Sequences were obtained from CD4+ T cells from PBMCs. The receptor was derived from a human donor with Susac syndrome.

CDR3 nucleotides: TGTGCCACTGCCGGGACAGCGGGCCACGAGCAGTACTTC. This translates into CATAGTAGHEQYF. This chain connects TRBV5-6 to TRBJ2-7; a possible D gene is TRBD1 (7 bases). The germline V and J ends were trimmed by 9 bases and 5 bases, with 18 bases remaining between them. Per the germline V gene, CDR1 is SGHDT and CDR2 is YYEEEE. There are 13 residues in the CDR3.